One and the same sample provided the 29 T cell receptor beta chains below, sequenced in a study of beta chain features in type 1 diabetes. General observations from the study: There was a moderate but significant shortening of TCRB CDR3s in all four CD4+ subsets of Type 1 diabetes patients.

The sequenced template was cDNA made from the entire isolated RNA. Repertoires were generated with immunoSEQ multiplex PCR, while TCRdb's copy carries only in-frame clones and drops some. The sample lists about 15,000 clones, less than 85% occurring once. Their cognate antigens are unknown. The sample was stem cell memory CD4+ T cells from blood. These receptor sequences come from a man aged 25 to 40 with type 1 diabetes.

With respect to this clone: At one end the junction does not follow the germline gene, possibly because of a read error. This CDR3 reads CASSSRTGELFF. In nucleotides, the CDR3 is TGTGCTAGCAGCTCGAGAACCGGGGAGCTGTTTTTT. The rearrangement uses TRBV7-7 and TRBJ2-2, with D uncertain. There are 12 residues in the CDR3. Germline V lookup: CDR1 SSHAT, CDR2 FNYEAQ (reference sequence).

The rearrangement links TRBV7-9 to TRBJ2-7, with TRBD2 matching 7 bases. V shed 1 base and J 5 bases; nucleotides not matched to a gene: 5. Germline V lookup: CDR1 SEHNR, CDR2 FQNEAQ (reference sequence). The CDR3 runs 14 residues. CDR3 in DNA: TGTGCCAGCAGCTTAGGGGGAGGGGACCACGAGCAGTACTTC. Protein: CASSLGGGDHEQYF.

This clone is a singleton in its sample. The V call is TRBV28, the J call TRBJ1-5; D is uncertain. The CDR3 sequence is 15 residues long. Trimming removed 5 bases from V and 0 bases from J, with 11 bases in between. Germline CDR1 and CDR2: MDHEN and SYDVKM. The CDR3 here is CASSVTEYSNQPQHF. In DNA, the CDR3 is TGTGCCAGCAGTGTGACGGAGTATAGCAATCAGCCCCAGCATTTT.

This rearrangement joins TRBV15 to TRBJ2-1; 8 nucleotides agree with TRBD2. Trimming removed 4 bases from V and 7 bases from J; junction bases left unmatched: 12. The germline gives CDR1 LNHNV, CDR2 YYDKDF (reference sequence). The CDR3 runs to 16 residues. CDR3 sequence reads: CATSTRTSPRQNEQFF. The CDR3, as DNA: TGTGCCACCAGCACCCGGACTAGCCCAAGGCAGAATGAGCAGTTCTTC.

A few counts support this clone. V and J are TRBV2 and TRBJ1-1, with D possibly TRBD1 on 6 matching bases. V lost 5 bases and J lost 5, with 15 bases in between. The CDR3 totals 14 residues. CDR1 is SNHLY, CDR2 FYNNEI, per germline. CDR3 region: CASSKGQIQTEAFF. The CDR3 DNA is TGTGCCAGCAGTAAAGGACAGATTCAAACTGAAGCTTTCTTT.

The chain links TRBV11-1 to TRBJ2-3; no clear D gene. The CDR3 extends over 14 amino acids. Trimming cost V 4 bases and J 2 bases, with 10 bases left between them. Germline assignment: CDR1 SGHAT and CDR2 FQDESV (reference sequence). CDR3 bases: TGTGCCAGCAGCTCAACCCTACTCACAGATACGCAGTATTTT. Protein sequence: CASSSTLLTDTQYF.

This chain links TRBV30 with TRBJ1-4, with 7 bases identical to TRBD1. The CDR3 is 16 amino acids. Germline values: CDR1 GTSNPN, CDR2 SVGIG (reference sequence). V lost 4 bases, J lost 0 bases, and 8 bases stayed unmatched. CDR3 bases: TGTGCCTGGACAGGGGGATTTCGAGCAACTAATGAAAAACTGTTTTTT. The encoded protein is CAWTGGFRATNEKLFF.

The V call is TRBV4-2, the J call TRBJ1-5; D is uncertain. V was trimmed by 0 bases and J by 7 bases, leaving 7 bases between them. Germline values: CDR1 LGHNA, CDR2 YNFKEQ. The CDR3 totals 13 residues. As DNA, the CDR3 is TGTGCCAGCAGCCAAGATTATGTCCAGCCCCAGCATTTT. It yields the protein CASSQDYVQPQHF.

The chain joins TRBV5-5 to TRBJ2-5; the D gene is possibly TRBD2 (6 bases). The CDR3 has 13 amino acids. Germline CDR1 SGHKS, CDR2 YYEKEE (reference sequence). V dropped 4 bases and J dropped 4 bases, with 11 bases sitting between them. The CDR3 spells CASSRDSPETQYF. Written as DNA, the CDR3 is TGTGCCAGCAGCCGGGACTCCCCAGAGACCCAGTACTTC.

Details on this clone: The germline gene is not matched at one end of the junction; a read error may be the cause. This chain connects TRBV7-2 to TRBJ2-7; 9 bases line up with TRBD1. Germline V gives CDR1 SGHTA, CDR2 FQGNSA. This CDR3 region has 15 residues. CDR3 in amino acids: CASSSKTGGISSLDF. The CDR3 coding sequence is TGTGCCAGCAGCTCCAAGACAGGGGGAATCTCATCTTTGGACTTC.

V is TRBV14 and J is TRBJ1-4, with TRBD1 matching over 7 bases. The CDR3 consists of 15 residues. Germline V CDR1 and CDR2: SGHDN, FVKESK. V lost 7 bases, J lost 8 bases, and 13 bases stayed unmatched. The CDR3 DNA is TGTGCCAGCACCGCCCGGACAGGTTCAAAGGAAAAACTGTTTTTT. This gives the protein CASTARTGSKEKLFF.

The chain recombines TRBV11-1 with TRBJ1-1, with D possibly being TRBD1 (5 bases). V was shortened by 2 bases and J by 4 bases, with 11 bases between the two germline ends. There are 14 residues in the CDR3. Germline V gives CDR1 SGHAT, CDR2 FQDESV (reference sequence). This CDR3 is CASSLSEGPTEAFF. The CDR3, as DNA: TGTGCCAGCAGCTTATCGGAGGGGCCCACTGAAGCTTTCTTT.

The chain combines TRBV19 with TRBJ1-5, with unresolved D. The CDR3 runs to 13 residues. The V end was cut by 4 bases, the J end by 4 bases, with 8 bases between. Germline assignment: CDR1 LNHDA and CDR2 SQIVND (reference sequence). CDR3 amino acids: CASSSSGNQPQHF. The CDR3 bases are TGTGCCAGTAGTAGTTCGGGGAATCAGCCCCAGCATTTT. The full variable domain, its missing parts supplied by reference TRBV19 and TRBJ1-5, is DGGITQSPKYLFRKEGQNVTLSCEQNLNHDAMYWYRQDPGQGLRLIYYSQIVNDFQKGDIAEGYSVSREKKESFPLTVTSAQKNPTAFYLCASSSSGNQPQHFGDGTRLSIL.

The chain combines TRBV5-1 with TRBJ2-3; a weak D match, TRBD2 (6 bases). Between the trimmed V and J ends, which lost 0 bases and 5 bases, there was a span of 7 bases. CDR1 and CDR2 from the germline V gene are SGHRS and YFSETQ. CDR3 size: 13 residues. The CDR3 is CASSLGDLDTQYF. The CDR3 DNA reads TGCGCCAGCAGCTTGGGGGACTTAGATACGCAGTATTTT.

This rearrangement joins TRBV19 to TRBJ2-2; D not certain. Germline CDR1 is LNHDA and CDR2 is SQIVND (reference sequence). V shed 5 bases and J shed 6 bases, with 4 bases lying between them. The CDR3 length is 11 residues. The CDR3 protein is CASSHAGELFF. The CDR3 coding sequence is TGTGCCAGTAGTCATGCCGGGGAGCTGTTTTTT. The whole variable domain, filled in from reference TRBV19 and TRBJ2-2, reads DGGITQSPKYLFRKEGQNVTLSCEQNLNHDAMYWYRQDPGQGLRLIYYSQIVNDFQKGDIAEGYSVSREKKESFPLTVTSAQKNPTAFYLCASSHAGELFFGEGSRLTVL.

The rearrangement joins TRBV6-5 to TRBJ2-7; D is unresolved. With 6 bases removed from V and 4 bases from J, the gap between germline ends came to 16 bases. CDR1 MNHEY and CDR2 SVGAGI come from the germline V gene. The CDR3 runs 14 residues. CDR3 coding DNA: TGTGCCAGCAGCCCACCGACTGCGGCGTACGAGCAGTACTTC. Translating it yields CASSPPTAAYEQYF.

The rearrangement joins TRBV6-5 to TRBJ1-2, with TRBD1 matching over 9 bases. The CDR3 covers 15 residues. Trimming at V came to 2 bases and at J to 4 bases, leaving 5 bases not matched to a gene. Germline V lookup: CDR1 MNHEY, CDR2 SVGAGI. The CDR3: CASSYGTGRSYGYTF. The DNA for the CDR3 is TGTGCCAGCAGTTACGGGACAGGGCGTAGCTATGGCTACACCTTC.

This clone was observed a handful of times. V gene TRBV7-9 combines with J gene TRBJ2-3; TRBD1 might be the D (5 bases). Germline assignment: CDR1 SEHNR and CDR2 FQNEAQ (reference sequence). The CDR3 runs to 15 residues. Trimming pared 5 bases from V and 0 bases from J, leaving 12 bases between. CDR3 loop: CASSPRTSSTDTQYF. CDR3 nucleotides: TGTGCCAGCAGCCCTCGGACATCTAGCACAGATACGCAGTATTTT.

This CDR3 is CASSLTTPTDTQYF. The CDR3 bases are TGCGCCAGCAGCCTTACTACCCCGACAGATACGCAGTATTTT. J is TRBJ2-3 and V is TRBV5-1; D is undetermined. This CDR3 is built from 14 residues. The germline V gene has CDR1 SGHRS and CDR2 YFSETQ. V was clipped by 4 bases and J by 3 bases, with 12 bases between them.

This chain links TRBV7-6 with TRBJ1-4; D might be TRBD1 (6 bases). This CDR3 has 15 residues. Germline loops: CDR1 SGHVS, CDR2 FNYEAQ. Trimming left V 1 base short and J 7 bases short, with 13 bases between. The CDR3 sequence: CASSLGQVDGEKLFF. The CDR3 DNA reads TGTGCCAGCAGCTTAGGACAGGTCGATGGTGAAAAACTGTTTTTT.

The genes are TRBV18 and TRBJ1-6; D is possibly TRBD1 (6 bases). The germline V and J ends were trimmed by 3 bases and 7 bases, with 22 bases remaining between them. The CDR3 runs to 18 residues. Germline V gives CDR1 KGHSH, CDR2 LQKENI. CDR3 region: CASSPRAGRGASNSPLHF. The CDR3 DNA reads TGTGCCAGCTCACCCCGGGCTGGACGGGGGGCCTCAAATTCACCCCTCCACTTT.

This sequence joins TRBV7-9 and TRBJ1-2, with D possibly TRBD1 on 5 matching bases. V lost 2 bases to trimming and J lost 7 bases, with 11 bases between them. The CDR3 has 13 amino acids. From germline, CDR1 is SEHNR and CDR2 FQNEAQ (reference sequence). The CDR3 sequence is CASSLLEGVGYTF. For the CDR3, the DNA is TGTGCCAGCAGCTTATTGGAAGGGGTTGGCTACACCTTC. Based on the CDR3 plus reference TRBV7-9 and TRBJ1-2, the full variable domain is DTGVSQNPRHKITKRGQNVTFRCDPISEHNRLYWYRQTLGQGPEFLTYFQNEAQLEKSRLLSDRFSAERPKGSFSTLEIQRTEQGDSAMYLCASSLLEGVGYTFGSGTRLTVV.

The chain combines TRBV18 with TRBJ1-6; TRBD1 might be the D (6 bases). V was clipped by 6 bases and J by 5 bases, with 14 bases between them. In germline, CDR1 is KGHSH, CDR2 LQKENI. The CDR3 spans 15 residues. CDR3 DNA sequence: TGTGCCAGCTCCACAGGGCTGCCCCATAATTCACCCCTCCACTTT. Protein product: CASSTGLPHNSPLHF.

This rearrangement joins TRBV2 to TRBJ2-5; 9 bases agree with TRBD2. Germline lookup yields CDR1 SNHLY and CDR2 FYNNEI. This CDR3 has 14 amino acids. With V trimmed by 7 bases and J by 2 bases, 5 bases remained unmatched. CDR3 region: CASTAGGWQETQYF. CDR3 coding DNA: TGTGCCAGCACAGCGGGGGGCTGGCAAGAGACCCAGTACTTC.

V gene TRBV7-3 combines with J gene TRBJ2-1; 11 bases line up with TRBD2. This CDR3 is built from 15 residues. Germline CDR1 SGHTA, CDR2 FQGTGA. The junction had 4 bases not matched to a gene; V was cut back by 3 bases and J by 6 bases. This CDR3 is CASSFHSGGANEQFF. The CDR3 coding sequence is TGTGCCAGCAGCTTCCATAGCGGGGGGGCCAATGAGCAGTTCTTC.

In this sample, this clone turned up a few times. The chain has TRBV7-2 and TRBJ2-5, with TRBD2 as a possible D gene (5 bases). Germline V gives CDR1 SGHTA, CDR2 FQGNSA. Deletions cut 5 bases from V and 5 bases from J, with 6 bases between. The CDR3 totals 11 residues. The CDR3 loop reads CASSTGETQYF. CDR3 bases: TGTGCCAGCAGCACGGGGGAGACCCAGTACTTC.

The V call is TRBV29-1, the J call TRBJ2-5, with D uncertain. There are 12 residues in the CDR3. V shed 8 bases and J shed 5 bases, with 15 bases lying between them. Germline assignment: CDR1 SQVTM and CDR2 ANQGSEA. The CDR3 DNA reads TGCAGCATTGCAGGTCAGAGTGAGACCCAGTACTTC. Encoded protein: CSIAGQSETQYF.

This chain joins TRBV9 and TRBJ2-1; 7 bases are a match to TRBD2. Germline loops: CDR1 SGDLS, CDR2 YYNGEE. V trimming: 0 bases; J trimming: 7 bases; junction bases outside the gene matches: 7. This CDR3 is 15 amino acids long. CDR3 DNA sequence: TGTGCCAGCAGCGTAGAAGGCGGGGGTGTAAATGAGCAGTTCTTC. It specifies CASSVEGGGVNEQFF.

The chain is built from TRBV2 and TRBJ1-2; 7 nucleotides match TRBD1. J was trimmed by 3 bases and V by 6 bases; bases with no gene match: 7. Germline V gene data show CDR1 as SNHLY and CDR2 as FYNNEI. This CDR3 is 14 amino acids long. The CDR3 region has the DNA TGTGCCAGCAGCGCGGGACAGAACCACTATGGCTACACCTTC. As protein: CASSAGQNHYGYTF.